This TCR beta chain appears in the sequencing data of a study of blood T cell repertoires in COVID-19. Looking at the study overall: Material from acute and convalescent COVID-19 was sourced from the United States, Italy and Spain.

Individuals aged roughly 18 to 95 years were recruited from 24 US areas. Assignments of participants to cohorts depended upon their own reported clinical history. Profiled with immunoSEQ multiplex PCR; TCRdb holds only in-frame clones, not every one. The profile covers under 300,000 clones, with just under 90% appearing a single time and roughly 1.9% taken by the ten largest. The sequenced sample was PBMCs or T cells enriched from blood (not recorded which). The sequence was collected from a woman aged 60 to 75 who had recovered from COVID-19.

The CDR3 sequence: CASIPGTSGNYEQYF. The DNA of the CDR3 is TGTGCCAGCATCCCCGGGACTAGCGGGAACTACGAGCAGTACTTC. The gene calls are TRBV6-5 and TRBJ2-7, with 13 bases identical to TRBD2. The germline gives CDR1 MNHEY, CDR2 SVGAGI. Trimming at V came to 7 bases and at J to 3 bases, leaving 6 bases not matched to a gene. The CDR3 is 15 residues long.